The following is a T cell receptor (beta chain) sequence with its context. With 5 bases clipped from V and 7 bases from J, the junction kept 5 bases outside the gene matches. CDR1 and CDR2 (germline): SSHAT, FNYEAQ (reference sequence). CDR3 length equals 15 residues. In the authors' methods: Reference gene primer amplification in the assay estimated nucleated cell counts. Libraries were prepared by immunoSEQ multiplex PCR; TCRdb keeps only in-frame clonotypes and omits some of them. V and J calls and clone size are given by that table; D and trimming were obtained from the DNA. There are 150,000 to 200,000 clones in the sample; approximately 90% occur only once, and roughly 25% lies in the top ten. This entry is derived from a study of blood T cell repertoires in COVID-19.

Sequencing input: PBMCs or T cells enriched from blood (not recorded which). The source of this sequence is a woman aged 40 to 50 in a cohort exposed to, infected with or recovered from COVID-19 (not recorded which). This chain connects TRBV7-7 to TRBJ2-1; 13 nucleotides align to TRBD2. The DNA for the CDR3 is TGTGCCAGCAGCCTAACTAGCGGGAGGGGTAATGAGCAGTTCTTC. It translates to CASSLTSGRGNEQFF.